The 21 T cell receptor beta chains below all came from one sample that was sequenced in a study of long-term antiretroviral therapy in people with HIV. This was the immunoSEQ v3.0 assay at survey level. Produced via immunoSEQ multiplex PCR; TCRdb's table is partial and in-frame only. The sample lists about 21,000 clones, under 90% occurring once. Material: unsorted PBMCs, obtained at the start of antiretroviral therapy. All receptors come from a man aged 50-59 years with HIV.

The gene calls are TRBV5-1 and TRBJ1-3; D not resolved. Germline values: CDR1 SGHRS, CDR2 YFSETQ. The CDR3 runs to 17 residues. Trimming pared 3 bases from V and 4 bases from J, leaving 20 bases between. The CDR3 bases are TGCGCCAGCAGCTGGGATTCGGAGCCTTCATACGGAAACACCATATATTTT. Translation gives CASSWDSEPSYGNTIYF. Filled out from reference TRBV5-1 and TRBJ1-3, the complete variable domain reads KAGVTQTPRYLIKTRGQQVTLSCSPISGHRSVSWYQQTPGQGLQFLFEYFSETQRNKGNFPGRFSGRQFSNSRSEMNVSTLELGDSALYLCASSWDSEPSYGNTIYFGEGSWLTVV.

There are a few counts of this clone. V is TRBV2 and J is TRBJ1-5; 9 nucleotides align to TRBD1. The CDR3 runs to 13 residues. With 6 bases clipped from V and 4 bases from J, the junction kept 1 base outside the gene matches. The germline V gene encodes CDR1 SNHLY and CDR2 FYNNEI. The DNA for the CDR3 is TGTGCCAGCAGGGGACAGGGAAATCAGCCCCAGCATTTT. Protein sequence: CASRGQGNQPQHF.

This chain uses TRBV5-1 with TRBJ2-1; D is undetermined. Trimming removed 0 bases at V and 1 base at J, with 8 bases between. Germline V gene lookup returns CDR1 SGHRS and CDR2 YFSETQ. The CDR3 runs to 15 residues. DNA for the CDR3: TGCGCCAGCAGCTTGGAAGCTAGTTCCTACAATGAGCAGTTCTTC. This encodes CASSLEASSYNEQFF.

The rearrangement joins TRBV7-2 to TRBJ2-1, with a weak D call TRBD2 (5 bases). V shed 5 bases and J shed 6 bases, with 11 bases lying between them. CDR3 size: 13 residues. Germline loops: CDR1 SGHTA, CDR2 FQGNSA. The CDR3 sequence: CASSAPGINEQFF. CDR3 in DNA: TGTGCCAGCAGCGCCCCGGGGATCAATGAGCAGTTCTTC.

The V call is TRBV14, the J call TRBJ2-7, with 10 bases that match TRBD2. Germline trimming cut 4 bases from V and 2 bases from J; bases unmatched to any gene: 5. Germline CDR1 reads SGHDN; CDR2 reads FVKESK. This CDR3 is 15 amino acids long. CDR3 DNA: TGTGCCAGCAGCCGAGCTAGCGGGGGCGCCTACGAGCAGTACTTC. Its translation: CASSRASGGAYEQYF.

V is TRBV27 and J is TRBJ2-5, with 7 positions matching TRBD2. This CDR3 is 14 amino acids long. Germline values: CDR1 MNHEY, CDR2 SMNVEV (reference sequence). V lost 5 bases to trimming and J lost 4 bases; unmatched junction nucleotides: 7. The DNA for the CDR3 is TGTGCCAGCAGTCCCGGACTAGACAGAGAGACCCAGTACTTC. Amino acid sequence: CASSPGLDRETQYF.

The chain is built from TRBV30 and TRBJ1-4, with D hard to call. CDR1 is GTSNPN, CDR2 SVGIG, per germline (reference sequence). CDR3 size: 15 residues. V was pared by 3 bases and J by 7 bases, with 18 bases between. The CDR3 region has the DNA TGTGCCTGGAGGCCCCCGAGGGCCCGTAGTGAAAAACTGTTTTTT. Its protein is CAWRPPRARSEKLFF.

V gene TRBV2 combines with J gene TRBJ1-1; D perhaps matches TRBD1 (6 bases). The CDR3 is 17 residues long. Per germline, CDR1 SNHLY and CDR2 FYNNEI. The germline V and J ends were trimmed by 3 bases and 1 base, with 18 bases remaining between them. CDR3 DNA sequence: TGTGCCAGCAGTGACTACAGGACAGCTCAGAGGAACACTGAAGCTTTCTTT. It translates to CASSDYRTAQRNTEAFF.

The chain carries TRBV19 and TRBJ2-3, with D possibly TRBD2 on 6 matching bases. Trimming left V 4 bases short and J 2 bases short, with 16 bases between. Germline V gene lookup returns CDR1 LNHDA and CDR2 SQIVND (reference sequence). The CDR3 runs 16 residues. This CDR3 reads CASSTGTSGDTDTQYF. CDR3 nucleotide sequence: TGTGCCAGTAGTACCGGGACTTCGGGAGACACAGATACGCAGTATTTT.

This CDR3 is CASSFTGTPDTQYF. The CDR3 DNA is TGTGCCAGCAGCTTTACAGGGACCCCAGATACGCAGTATTTT. The V call is TRBV7-2, the J call TRBJ2-3, with D tentatively TRBD1 (6 bases). V dropped 3 bases and J dropped 4 bases, with 11 bases sitting between them. Germline assignment: CDR1 SGHTA and CDR2 FQGNSA. The CDR3 sequence is 14 residues long. Supplemented by reference TRBV7-2 and TRBJ2-3, the full variable domain reads GAGVSQSPSNKVTEKGKDVELRCDPISGHTALYWYRQSLGQGLEFLIYFQGNSAPDKSGLPSDRFSAERTGGSVSTLTIQRTQQEDSAVYLCASSFTGTPDTQYFGPGTRLTVL.

This chain links TRBV6-6 with TRBJ1-1, with 9 bases fitting TRBD1. The CDR3 sequence is 15 residues long. Germline CDR1 and CDR2: MNHNY and SVGAGI (reference sequence). V gave up 5 bases and J gave up 0 bases; unmatched junction bases: 4. As DNA, the CDR3 is TGTGCCAGCAGTACGGGACAGGGCATGAACACTGAAGCTTTCTTT. Its protein is CASSTGQGMNTEAFF.

V gene TRBV6-5 combines with J gene TRBJ2-1; D not certain. The V end lost 1 base, the J end lost 5 bases, and 6 bases lay between the germline ends. CDR1 and CDR2 from the germline V gene are MNHEY and SVGAGI. This CDR3 is built from 13 residues. CDR3 region: CASSYFTDNEQFF. CDR3 coding DNA: TGTGCCAGCAGTTACTTTACGGACAATGAGCAGTTCTTC.

The rearrangement joins TRBV10-3 to TRBJ1-5, with 10 positions matching TRBD1. Trimming at V came to 0 bases and at J to 2 bases, leaving 4 bases not matched to a gene. The CDR3 contains 17 residues. Germline V gives CDR1 ENHRY, CDR2 SYGVKD. CDR3 amino acids: CAISESNGQGGNQPQHF. CDR3 in DNA: TGTGCCATCAGTGAGTCGAACGGACAGGGGGGCAATCAGCCCCAGCATTTT.

This chain uses TRBV6-6 with TRBJ1-2; TRBD1 might be the D (5 bases). The CDR3 loop spans 13 amino acids. V was clipped by 2 bases and J by 8 bases, with 12 bases between them. The germline V gene encodes CDR1 MNHNY and CDR2 SVGAGI (reference sequence). The CDR3 DNA sequence: TGTGCCAGCAGTTACGAAGGGGTGCGCGGCTACACCTTC. It codes for CASSYEGVRGYTF.

In this sample, this clone turned up once. This chain links TRBV18 with TRBJ2-5, with D unclear. CDR1 is KGHSH and CDR2 is LQKENI in the germline V gene. Trimming removed 1 base at V and 2 bases at J, with 8 bases between. The CDR3 loop spans 14 amino acids. CDR3 DNA sequence: TGTGCCAGCTCACCACGGCAGAATCAAGAGACCCAGTACTTC. This translates into CASSPRQNQETQYF.

This CDR3 reads CASSPGTGITEQYF. The CDR3 nucleotides are TGTGCCAGCAGCCCAGGGACAGGGATCACCGAGCAGTACTTC. The chain uses TRBV6-6 and TRBJ2-7; TRBD1 agrees at 9 bases. Germline lookup yields CDR1 MNHNY and CDR2 SVGAGI (reference sequence). CDR3 length: 14 amino acids. V was pared by 6 bases and J by 6 bases, with 9 bases of the junction left unmatched.

The chain uses TRBV6-1 and TRBJ1-4; D gene unclear. The germline CDR1 and CDR2 sequences are MNHNS and SASEGT. This CDR3 contains 14 residues. Trimming took 8 bases from V and 6 from J, leaving 16 bases between them. The CDR3 spells CASLPSLDHEKLFF. In DNA form, the CDR3 reads TGTGCCAGCCTTCCCTCCCTCGACCATGAAAAACTGTTTTTT.

J is TRBJ2-5 and V is TRBV2; TRBD1 agrees at 8 bases. The CDR3 is 13 amino acids. J lost 3 bases, V lost 4 bases, and 1 base had no gene match. Germline CDR1 SNHLY, CDR2 FYNNEI. The CDR3, as DNA: TGTGCCAGCAGTGGGGGACAGGAAGAGACCCAGTACTTC. Its translation is CASSGGQEETQYF. Based on the CDR3 plus reference TRBV2 and TRBJ2-5, the full variable domain is EPEVTQTPSHQVTQMGQEVILRCVPISNHLYFYWYRQILGQKVEFLVSFYNNEISEKSEIFDDQFSVERPDGSNFTLKIRSTKLEDSAMYFCASSGGQEETQYFGPGTRLLVL.

The gene calls are TRBV7-2 and TRBJ2-7, with TRBD2 matching 9 bases. With V trimmed by 0 bases and J by 3 bases, 3 bases remained unmatched. CDR1 and CDR2 (germline): SGHTA, FQGNSA. The CDR3 has 15 amino acids. Written as DNA, the CDR3 is TGTGCCAGCAGCTTAGCGCTAGCGGGAAACTACGAGCAGTACTTC. Encoded protein: CASSLALAGNYEQYF.

This clone has a handful of counts. The chain combines TRBV6-5 with TRBJ2-7; D remains ambiguous. The CDR3 has 14 residues. V shed 0 bases and J shed 3 bases, with 9 bases lying between them. The germline CDR1 and CDR2 sequences are MNHEY and SVGAGI. The CDR3 loop is CASSYSNSFYEQYF. The CDR3 bases are TGTGCCAGCAGTTACTCAAACAGTTTCTACGAGCAGTACTTC.

The chain employs TRBV5-1 and TRBJ2-7, with 8 bases aligning to TRBD1. This CDR3 comprises 16 residues. Unmatched junction bases numbered 11, after V lost 4 bases and J lost 2 bases. CDR1 and CDR2 (germline): SGHRS, YFSETQ. Here the CDR3 DNA reads TGCGCCAGCAGCCTAACGGCCGGGACAGGAACCTACGAGCAGTACTTC. As protein: CASSLTAGTGTYEQYF.